The 9 T cell receptor beta chains below were found in one sample sequenced in a study of post-analysis software for immune sequencing data. Presence of unique molecular identifiers characterized the TCR beta cDNA libraries. Using its own MiXCR run on the PCR reads, TCRdb lists one record per CDR3 protein. In the table there are about 820,000 distinct CDR3 sequences, under 70% of which are singletons. Their specific antigens are unknown. Study conclusions and caveats: A handful of TRBV segments occurring more often in patients than controls included TRBV5-6, TRBV5-1 and TRBV20-1.

Sequenced material: blood. Every receptor here comes from a girl aged 5-17 years with multiple sclerosis.

This clonotype was seen more than once but under ten times. CDR3 bases: TGTGCCAGCAGGTCGACGGGACTAGCGGGAGGCGATAGCACAGATACGCAGTATTTT. This sequence encodes CASRSTGLAGGDSTDTQYF. The V gene is TRBV28, the J gene TRBJ2-3, with 15 bases that match TRBD2. V shed 6 bases and J 0 bases; nucleotides not matched to a gene: 10. The CDR3 spans 19 residues. The germline gives CDR1 MDHEN, CDR2 SYDVKM.

The genes are TRBV6-5 and TRBJ2-7, with 7 bases identical to TRBD1. The CDR3 covers 15 residues. V was clipped by 0 bases and J by 3 bases; unmatched bases: 5. Germline V gene data show CDR1 as MNHEY and CDR2 as SVGAGI. The CDR3 sequence is CASSYSTGVGYEQYF. Written as DNA, the CDR3 is TGTGCCAGCAGTTACTCCACAGGGGTAGGCTACGAGCAGTACTTC.

The V and J genes are TRBV5-1 and TRBJ2-5; 11 bases map to TRBD2. This CDR3 spans 17 amino acids. J gave up 2 bases and V 3 bases, and 9 bases lay outside the gene matches. CDR1 and CDR2 from the germline V gene are SGHRS and YFSETQ. The CDR3 is CASSSGLAGERQETQYF. CDR3 bases: TGCGCCAGCAGCTCTGGACTAGCGGGCGAGCGACAAGAGACCCAGTACTTC.

This sequence joins TRBV5-1 and TRBJ2-3, with 9 bases matching TRBD2. The CDR3 sequence is 18 residues long. Germline trimming cut 2 bases from V and 0 bases from J; bases unmatched to any gene: 10. CDR1 is SGHRS, CDR2 YFSETQ, per germline. The CDR3 coding sequence is TGCGCCAGCAGCTTTGCGGCTAGCGGGGCAATAAGCACAGATACGCAGTATTTT. This sequence encodes CASSFAASGAISTDTQYF. Together with reference TRBV5-1 and TRBJ2-3, the CDR3 gives the full variable domain: KAGVTQTPRYLIKTRGQQVTLSCSPISGHRSVSWYQQTPGQGLQFLFEYFSETQRNKGNFPGRFSGRQFSNSRSEMNVSTLELGDSALYLCASSFAASGAISTDTQYFGPGTRLTVL.

The V call is TRBV10-2, the J call TRBJ2-7; 9 nucleotides align to TRBD1. Germline CDR1 reads WSHSY; CDR2 reads SAAADI. There are 15 residues in the CDR3. V lost 3 bases, J lost 6 bases, and 9 bases stayed unmatched. The CDR3 DNA sequence: TGCGCCAGCAGTGACATACCTCAGACAGGGGGCGAGCAGTACTTC. Its protein product is CASSDIPQTGGEQYF.

This clonotype was counted a few times. This rearrangement joins TRBV6-6 to TRBJ2-5; D is perhaps TRBD1 (6 bases). Near its end, the DNA agrees better with TRBJ2-7, so the J call may be wrong. Germline V gene data show CDR1 as MNHNY and CDR2 as SVGAGI (reference sequence). The length of the CDR3 is 12 residues. CDR3: CASTQQGYEQYF. For the CDR3, the DNA is TGTGCCAGCACCCAACAGGGATACGAGCAGTACTTC.

The V and J genes are TRBV5-5 and TRBJ2-1; 11 bases line up with TRBD2. CDR1 and CDR2 (germline): SGHKS, YYEKEE (reference sequence). V was clipped by 4 bases and J by 9 bases; unmatched bases: 9. This CDR3 contains 15 residues. In nucleotides, the CDR3 is TGTGCCAGCAGCCCGGGACTAGCGGTAGTTGTTGAGCAGTTCTTC. Encoded protein: CASSPGLAVVVEQFF. Full variable domain (outside the CDR3, taken from reference TRBV5-5 and TRBJ2-1): DAGVTQSPTHLIKTRGQQVTLRCSPISGHKSVSWYQQVLGQGPQFIFQYYEKEERGRGNFPDRFSARQFPNYSSELNVNALLLGDSALYLCASSPGLAVVVEQFFGPGTRLTVL.

As DNA, the CDR3 is TGCAGCGTCGCCCTCGGGGACACCTACGAGCAGTACTTC. This codes for CSVALGDTYEQYF. The chain combines TRBV29-1 with TRBJ2-4; tentatively, D is TRBD1 (6 bases). Near its end, the DNA agrees better with TRBJ2-7, so the J call may be wrong. The CDR3 extends over 13 amino acids. CDR1 is SQVTM, CDR2 ANQGSEA, per germline.

This clonotype came up a few times. The CDR3 loop is CASSRDGSNYGYTF. The CDR3 coding sequence is TGCGCCAGCAGCCGGGACGGATCTAACTATGGCTACACCTTC. The chain has TRBV5-1 and TRBJ1-2, with D tentatively TRBD1 (5 bases). Trimming took 4 bases from V and 0 from J, leaving 10 bases between them. CDR3 length equals 14 residues. From germline, CDR1 is SGHRS and CDR2 YFSETQ.